This T cell receptor beta chain was recorded in a study of T-cell memory formation after mild COVID-19 (dated by TCRdb to the early 2020s). As for the study more broadly: TCR sequence clusters from the two donors were largely donor specific. The cohort was made up of two young adult volunteers, one female and one male, who were previously healthy. T-cell clones expanding and contracting after mild COVID-19 in a couple of donors were tracked by longitudinal TCRalpha and TCRbeta repertoire sequencing. Study-wide conclusions, independent of this receptor: Contracting CD4+ clones were located mainly in the CM and EM memory subsets, whereas CD8+ clones were found to be enriched in EMRA. Only two mild cases were covered by the study, and larger cohorts that include severe cases with pre-infection samples were considered necessary. Clones that contracted from day 15 to 85 showed balanced CD4/CD8 phenotypes, whereas a second wave of clones that expanded from day 15 to 37 leaned towards CD4+. Some responding clones were detected in pre-infection memory, which suggested that pre-existing cross-reactive memory T cells had joined the SARS-CoV-2 response. Whether the second-wave clones peaking on day 37 were SARS-CoV-2 specific was not confirmed.

Ficoll-Paque density gradient centrifugation was used to isolate PBMCs. The reads were generated on an Illumina NovaSeq 6000. TCRalpha and TCRbeta cDNA libraries were built by 5'RACE with constant-segment primers, adding sample barcodes and unique molecular identifiers. RNA was extracted from every sample with Trizol reagent. Library amplification was performed in two PCR steps, and a second sample barcode and Illumina TruSeq adapters were introduced in the second step. Sequencing of the libraries was done on an Illumina NovaSeq, producing 2 x 150 bp paired-end reads. The authors' pipeline ran thus. The reads were demultiplexed and collapsed into UMI-guided consensus sequences using migec v1.2.7. With mixcr v2.1.11, UMI consensuses were aligned to TRA and TRB V and J templates and assembled into clonotypes. A clonotype was counted as expanded or contracted only when both edgeR and NoisET called the clonotype significant, with the noise models trained on biological replicates. For edgeR calls, the thresholds were a false discovery rate-adjusted p below 0.01 and a log2 fold-change of 1. As an exploratory analysis of dynamics, max-normalized trajectories of the 1000 most abundant clonotypes were examined with PCA combined with hierarchical clustering. Each responding clone was given a CD4 or CD8 phenotype based on the CD4+ and CD8+ repertoires, which had been sequenced separately. TCRdb reanalyzed the raw reads on its own, using fastp at Q25 for trimming and MiXCR for clone calling, and kept in-frame beta chains. CDR3 protein duplicates are merged, each entry listing the most common genes and DNA. None of the V and J calls come from the authors' own analysis; TCRdb made them. This sample holds about 180,000 distinct CDR3 sequences; about 18% were observed only once. The top ten hold 3% to 4.5% of the sample.

The CDR3 runs 14 amino acids, cysteine and phenylalanine included. Of the read, only the CDR3 DNA is kept; its 42 bases are in frame from base 1. From the germline V gene, CDR1 is KGHDR and CDR2 is SFDVKD. V is reduced by 5 bases and J by 12 bases, leaving a spacing of 19 bases between them. Of note for this clonotype: This receptor's antigen is unknown. Per-base quality was not reported, and no clone a single base away is much larger than it.

The specimen was PBMCs or a T cell subset sorted from them (not recorded which). The clonotype originates from a young man who had mild COVID-19 (a few samples of this study predate the infection). The sample titles of this study are shuffled in the database, so cell type and time point are left out; the donor was told from shared clones. Recombination connected TRBV24-1 to TRBJ2-1; no D gene is confidently identified. The DNA reads as follows: TGTGCCACCAGTGCGGCAGGTAGTCCCAACGGGCAGTTCTTC. Its protein reads: CATSAAGSPNGQFF.